These T cell receptor beta chains were read from a single sample in a study of T cell repertoires in cytomegalovirus infection. TCRdb redid the calling of the reads with MiXCR, one entry per CDR3 protein. Of around 500,000 distinct CDR3 sequences listed, about two fifths were seen once; the top ten hold 43%. Antigens for these TCRs are unknown. Source: cultured PBMCs, taken from culture after CMV antigen stimulation. Source of these receptors: a human donor in good health (CMV status not recorded). Some clones in this sample may be carry-over from other donors' samples. CDR3s include the opening cysteine and the closing phenylalanine or tryptophan. D genes are given only for firm matches. Part of the rows lack a size; the others show once, few, many or a class for expanded clones.

v_call	j_call	d_call	clone_size	cdr3_nt	cdr3_aa
TRBV12-3/TRBV12-4	TRBJ2-1	TRBD2	once	TGTGCCAGCACCGGGACTAGCGGGGGCTACAATGAGCAGTTCTTC	CASTGTSGGYNEQFF
TRBV6-2/TRBV6-3	TRBJ2-3	TRBD2	NA	TGTGCCAGCAGCCCTGCGGGAGCCGATAGCACAGATACGCAGTATTTT	CASSPAGADSTDTQYF
TRBV4-1	TRBJ2-1	TRBD2	NA	TGCGCCAGCAGCCAAGACGCGGGAGGGGCCTACAATGAGCAGTTCTTC	CASSQDAGGAYNEQFF
TRBV6-6	TRBJ1-1	NA	NA	TGTGCCACGTCAGGCGGAGTTGTCACTGAAGCTTTCTTT	CATSGGVVTEAFF
TRBV10-3	TRBJ2-3	TRBD1	NA	TGTGCCATCAGTCAGACAGGGTTGAGAGATACGCAGTATTTT	CAISQTGLRDTQYF
TRBV27	TRBJ2-1	TRBD1	once	TGTGCCAGCAGTTTATCGGGACAGGGGGCTGGTGAGCAGTTCTTC	CASSLSGQGAGEQFF
TRBV28	TRBJ2-1	TRBD2	NA	TGTGCCAGCAGTCCCTTAGCGGGGGAGGGCTACAATGAGCAGTTCTTC	CASSPLAGEGYNEQFF
TRBV29-1	TRBJ1-1	NA	NA	TGCAGCCAAACACAAGGAGGCCAGGCTTTCTTT	CSQTQGGQAFF
TRBV3-1	TRBJ1-3	NA	NA	TGTGCCAGCAGCCAAGATATGGGAAACACCATATATTTT	CASSQDMGNTIYF
TRBV7-8	TRBJ2-7	TRBD2	NA	TGTGCCAGCAGCTTAGAGCAGGCGGGAGTGGGGGAGCAGTACTTC	CASSLEQAGVGEQYF